This note documents a single T cell receptor (beta chain) sequence. The target of this receptor is not known. Per-base qualities were not stored, and no clone one base away is much larger. This entry is derived from a study of beta chain features in type 1 diabetes listed by TCRdb under 2018. Looking at the study overall: Mean age, gender distribution, total cell number and subset yield did not differ between patients and healthy donors. The study compared TCRB repertoires of sorted circulating CD4+ T cell subsets between recently diagnosed type 1 diabetes patients and matched healthy donors. Across all samples, around 99 million sorted cells were examined, and cell number per subset correlated strongly with RNA yield. Naive and central memory subsets were obtained from all 30 or so donors, but regulatory and stem cell-like memory subsets were isolated from only 8 patients and about 8 healthy donors. Study-wide findings and limitations: Because cDNA was sequenced instead of genomic DNA, activated cells with high expression could be over-represented, although the groups did not differ in activation or CD3 levels. PCR might favor shorter templates, but patient and control samples were amplified and corrected together, so any skew would affect both groups equally. HLA sub-analyses involved small numbers of individuals, so any influence of HLA type on TCRB rearrangement remained unresolved. A moderate but significant shortening of TCRB CDR3 length was observed in type 1 diabetes patients in all four CD4+ subsets. Naive, central memory and regulatory TCRB repertoires appeared to be more alike among patients than among healthy donors. Fewer insertions and more nucleotide deletions at VDJ recombination sites were observed in patients with type 1 diabetes, implying thymic rearrangement abnormalities.

Each donor gave one peripheral blood draw, averaging about 100 mL, which was collected into heparinised tubes. Naive, central memory, regulatory and stem cell-like memory CD4+ T cells were sorted on a BD FACSAria II using a panel including CD45RO, CCR7, CD25, CD127, CD95 and CD27. Purity was above 95% for every sorted population. Right away, PBMCs were isolated by Lymphoprep density gradient centrifugation and were stained directly, with no culture step. So that batch effects would be minimized, each experiment stained and sorted samples in pairs, pairing one healthy donor with one patient. The entire amount of isolated RNA was reverse transcribed using the High Capacity cDNA Reverse Transcription Kit, so the sequenced TCRB transcripts were expressed ones. Deep immunoSEQ sequencing was performed on naive, central memory and regulatory T cell samples, with an average of roughly 3.6 million total reads per sample. Sorted cells were lysed in RLT buffer, and RNA was extracted using DNase-treated RNeasy Micro or Mini kits according to cell number. Each cell subset was processed separately to prevent cross-contamination, with patient and healthy donor samples processed together. Using the immunoSEQ multiplex PCR, TCRB sequences were amplified from cDNA into 87-bp fragments spanning the CDR3 region. Sequencing of the amplicons was done on the Illumina HiSeq platform. The study's processing was this. PCR bias was corrected computationally using synthetic template baselines, and reads within Hamming distance 2 were collapsed, with unmergeable singletons discarded. Reads were aligned to IMGT to assign V, D and J genes, CDR3 length, and insertions or deletions at six rearrangement sites. Clonotype counts were normalized to sorted cell number within each subset before computing true diversity and Gini coefficients with the tcR R package. The overlap coefficient, calculated on TCRB nucleotide sequences, was used to measure repertoire sharing. Out-of-frame TCRB sequences from naive cells were analyzed to stand in for the pre-selection repertoire. TCRdb stores this immuneACCESS table with in-frame sequences only. Part of the clones is absent; in the studies checked, under half of the shortfall reflects unresolved V genes, and no reason is known for the rest. Clone size and V and J calls were adopted from that table, with D and trimming inferred from the DNA. For this sample there are a few hundred thousand clones; 10% to 15% appear just once. 0.0095% to 0.011% of the sample is held by the ten biggest clonotypes.

From a lookup of the germline V gene, CDR1 and CDR2 are LGHNA and YSLEER. Reading from cysteine to phenylalanine, the CDR3 counts 15 amino acids. The entry retains the CDR3 DNA only, 45 bases that are in frame from base 1. The junction shows trimming of 4 bases on V and 0 bases on J, plus 13 bases between the germline ends. Source material: naive CD4+ T cells from blood. According to the study, the label for this sample's cell subset or site signals: true naive CD4+ T cells. The sequence was collected from a woman aged 18-29 years with type 1 diabetes. The rearrangement combines TRBV4-3 with TRBJ2-7; TRBD1 is possibly the D segment (6 matching bases). The sequenced DNA: TGCGCCAGCAGCCTAAAGGCGGACAGCTCCTACGAGCAGTACTTC. Its protein reads: CASSLKADSSYEQYF.